This T cell receptor (beta chain) originates from a study of T cells after yellow fever vaccination. V was clipped by 1 base and J by 2 bases, with 12 bases between them. The CDR3 runs to 15 residues. In germline, CDR1 is LGHDT, CDR2 YNNKEL (reference sequence). There are many counts of this clonotype. Its target is not known. Overall study results and limits: Boosting was followed by the reappearance of most primary-vaccination clones (around 96% CD4, about 90% CD8).

One entry per CDR3 protein results from TCRdb running MiXCR on the 5' RACE reads. The sample yields around 140,000 distinct CDR3 sequences, 5% to 7.5% seen once. The source material was CD4+ T cells sorted from PBMCs, sampled 10 days after the yellow fever booster vaccination. The receptor's source is a man aged 25-45 years who received the YFV17D yellow fever vaccine. This sequence joins TRBV3-1 and TRBJ2-7, with D unresolved. CDR3 in amino acids: CASSQATSYPYEQYF. The DNA of the CDR3 is TGTGCCAGCAGCCAAGCGACCTCATACCCCTACGAGCAGTACTTC.